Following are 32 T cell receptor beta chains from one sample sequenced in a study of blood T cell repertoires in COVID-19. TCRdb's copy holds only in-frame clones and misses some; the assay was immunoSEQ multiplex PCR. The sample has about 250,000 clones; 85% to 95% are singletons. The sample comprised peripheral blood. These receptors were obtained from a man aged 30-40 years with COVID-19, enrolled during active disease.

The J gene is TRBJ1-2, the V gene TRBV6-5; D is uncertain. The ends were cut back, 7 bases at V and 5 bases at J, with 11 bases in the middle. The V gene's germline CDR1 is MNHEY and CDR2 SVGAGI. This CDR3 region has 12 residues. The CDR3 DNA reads TGTGCCAGCACCCCAGCCGGGTATGGCTACACCTTC. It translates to CASTPAGYGYTF.

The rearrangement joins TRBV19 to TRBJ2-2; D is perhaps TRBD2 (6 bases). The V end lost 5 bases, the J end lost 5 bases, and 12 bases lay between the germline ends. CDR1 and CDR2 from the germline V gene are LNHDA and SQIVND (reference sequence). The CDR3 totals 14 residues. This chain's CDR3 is CASSSLRGTGELFF. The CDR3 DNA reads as TGTGCCAGTAGTTCGCTACGGGGGACCGGGGAGCTGTTTTTT. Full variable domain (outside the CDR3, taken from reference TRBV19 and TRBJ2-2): DGGITQSPKYLFRKEGQNVTLSCEQNLNHDAMYWYRQDPGQGLRLIYYSQIVNDFQKGDIAEGYSVSREKKESFPLTVTSAQKNPTAFYLCASSSLRGTGELFFGEGSRLTVL.

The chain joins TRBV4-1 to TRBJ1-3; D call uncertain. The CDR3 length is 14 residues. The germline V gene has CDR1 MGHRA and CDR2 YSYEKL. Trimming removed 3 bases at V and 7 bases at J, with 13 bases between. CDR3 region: CASSQAGSENTIYF. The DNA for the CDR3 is TGCGCCAGCAGCCAGGCGGGGTCCGAGAACACCATATATTTT.

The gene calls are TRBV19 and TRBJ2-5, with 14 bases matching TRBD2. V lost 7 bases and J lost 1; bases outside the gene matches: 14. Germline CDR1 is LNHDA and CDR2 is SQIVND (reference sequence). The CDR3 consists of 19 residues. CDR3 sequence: CASIIRTSGGPRSQETQYF. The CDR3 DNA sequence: TGTGCCAGTATCATCCGGACTAGCGGGGGGCCTCGGAGCCAAGAGACCCAGTACTTC.

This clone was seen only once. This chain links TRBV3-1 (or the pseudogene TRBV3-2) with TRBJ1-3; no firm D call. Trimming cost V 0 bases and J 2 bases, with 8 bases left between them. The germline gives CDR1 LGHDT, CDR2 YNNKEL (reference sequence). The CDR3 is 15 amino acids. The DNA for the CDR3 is TGTGCCAGCAGCCAAGATTTAATCCCTGGAAACACCATATATTTT. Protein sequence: CASSQDLIPGNTIYF.

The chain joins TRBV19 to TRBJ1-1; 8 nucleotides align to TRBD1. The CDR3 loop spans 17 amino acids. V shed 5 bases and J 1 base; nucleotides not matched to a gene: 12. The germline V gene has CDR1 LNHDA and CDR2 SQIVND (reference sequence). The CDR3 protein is CASSPRTGRGWNTEAFF. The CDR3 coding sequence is TGTGCCAGTAGTCCACGGACAGGGAGAGGGTGGAACACTGAAGCTTTCTTT.

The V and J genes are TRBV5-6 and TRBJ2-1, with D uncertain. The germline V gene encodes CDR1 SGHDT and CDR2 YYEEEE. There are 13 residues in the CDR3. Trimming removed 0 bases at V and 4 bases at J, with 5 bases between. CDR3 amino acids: CASSLGEYNEQFF. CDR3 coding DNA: TGTGCCAGCAGCTTGGGCGAATACAATGAGCAGTTCTTC.

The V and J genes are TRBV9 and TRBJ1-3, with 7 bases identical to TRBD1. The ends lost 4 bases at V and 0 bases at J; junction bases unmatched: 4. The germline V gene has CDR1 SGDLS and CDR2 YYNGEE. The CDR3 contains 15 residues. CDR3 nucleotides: TGTGCCAGCAGCATGACAGGGCACTCTGGAAACACCATATATTTT. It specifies CASSMTGHSGNTIYF.

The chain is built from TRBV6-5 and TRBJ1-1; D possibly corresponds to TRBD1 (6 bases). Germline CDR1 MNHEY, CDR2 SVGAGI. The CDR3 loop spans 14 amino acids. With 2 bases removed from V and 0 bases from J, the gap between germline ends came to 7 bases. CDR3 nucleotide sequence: TGTGCCAGCAGTTACGCAGGGGTGAACACTGAAGCTTTCTTT. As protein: CASSYAGVNTEAFF.

The CDR3 spells CASSLYGVNYEAFF. The CDR3 DNA follows: TGTGCCAGCAGCTTATACGGGGTGAATTATGAAGCTTTCTTT. The chain has TRBV7-2 and TRBJ1-1; no firm D call. Per the germline V gene, CDR1 is SGHTA and CDR2 is FQGNSA. Deletions cut 2 bases from V and 7 bases from J, with 14 bases between. This CDR3 has 14 amino acids.

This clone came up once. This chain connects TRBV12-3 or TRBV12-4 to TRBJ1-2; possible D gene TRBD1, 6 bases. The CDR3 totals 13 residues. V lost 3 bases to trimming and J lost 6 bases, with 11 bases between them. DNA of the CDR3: TGTGCCAGCAGTTTGAACAGGGTCAATGGCTACACCTTC. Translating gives CASSLNRVNGYTF.

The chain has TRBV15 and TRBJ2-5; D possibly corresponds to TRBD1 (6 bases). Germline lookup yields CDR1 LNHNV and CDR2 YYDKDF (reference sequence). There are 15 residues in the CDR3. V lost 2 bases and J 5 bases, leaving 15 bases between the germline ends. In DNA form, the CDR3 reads TGTGCCACCAGCAGATGGACAGTAGGGGAGGAGACCCAGTACTTC. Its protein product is CATSRWTVGEETQYF.

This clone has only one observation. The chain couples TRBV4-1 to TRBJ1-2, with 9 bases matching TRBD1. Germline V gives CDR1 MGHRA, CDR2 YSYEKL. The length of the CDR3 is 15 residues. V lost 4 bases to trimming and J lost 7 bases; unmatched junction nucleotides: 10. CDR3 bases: TGCGCCAGCAGCCTCCATGGGACAGGGAAGAGTGGCTACACCTTC. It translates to CASSLHGTGKSGYTF.

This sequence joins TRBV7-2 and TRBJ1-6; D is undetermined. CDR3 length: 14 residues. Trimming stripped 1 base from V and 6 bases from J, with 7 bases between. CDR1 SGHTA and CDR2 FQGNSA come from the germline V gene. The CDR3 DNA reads TGTGCCAGCAGCTTAGAACAGCCTAATTCACCCCTCCACTTT. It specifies CASSLEQPNSPLHF.

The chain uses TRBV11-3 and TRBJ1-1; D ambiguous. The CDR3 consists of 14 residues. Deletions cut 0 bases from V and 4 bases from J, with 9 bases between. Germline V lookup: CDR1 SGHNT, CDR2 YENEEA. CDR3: CASSLEARGTEAFF. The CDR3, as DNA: TGTGCCAGCAGCTTAGAGGCTAGAGGCACTGAAGCTTTCTTT.

CDR3: CASSFGTGHQETQYF. CDR3 nucleotides: TGTGCCAGCAGCTTTGGGACAGGGCACCAAGAGACCCAGTACTTC. V usage is TRBV11-1 and J usage is TRBJ2-5; TRBD1 matches at 9 bases. CDR1 and CDR2 (germline): SGHAT, FQDESV (reference sequence). V dropped 3 bases and J dropped 0; count of bases not matched to a gene: 2. This CDR3 is 15 amino acids long.

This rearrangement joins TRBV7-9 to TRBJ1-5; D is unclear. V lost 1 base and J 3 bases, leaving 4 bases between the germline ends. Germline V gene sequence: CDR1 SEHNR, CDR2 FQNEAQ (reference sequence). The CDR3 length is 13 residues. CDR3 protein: CASSLEYNQPQHF. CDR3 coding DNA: TGTGCCAGCAGCTTAGAATACAATCAGCCCCAGCATTTT. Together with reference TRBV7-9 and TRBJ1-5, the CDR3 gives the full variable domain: DTGVSQNPRHKITKRGQNVTFRCDPISEHNRLYWYRQTLGQGPEFLTYFQNEAQLEKSRLLSDRFSAERPKGSFSTLEIQRTEQGDSAMYLCASSLEYNQPQHFGDGTRLSIL.

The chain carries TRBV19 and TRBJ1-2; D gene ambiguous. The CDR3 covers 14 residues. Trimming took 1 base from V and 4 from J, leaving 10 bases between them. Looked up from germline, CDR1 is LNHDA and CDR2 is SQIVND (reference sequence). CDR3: CASSIGSESYGYTF. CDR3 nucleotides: TGTGCCAGTAGTATAGGTAGCGAGTCCTATGGCTACACCTTC.

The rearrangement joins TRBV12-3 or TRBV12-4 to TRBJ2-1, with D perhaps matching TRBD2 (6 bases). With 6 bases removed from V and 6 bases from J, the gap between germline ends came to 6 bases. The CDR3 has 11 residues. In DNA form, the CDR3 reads TGTGCCAGCAGGGGGGGCAATGAGCAGTTCTTC. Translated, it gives CASRGGNEQFF.

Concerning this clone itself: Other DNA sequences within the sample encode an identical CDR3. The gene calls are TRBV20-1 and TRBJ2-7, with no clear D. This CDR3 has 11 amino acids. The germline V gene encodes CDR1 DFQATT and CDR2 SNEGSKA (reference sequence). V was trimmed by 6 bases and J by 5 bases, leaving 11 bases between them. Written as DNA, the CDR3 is TGCAGTGCCCGGTCTGGTCACGAGCAGTACTTC. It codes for CSARSGHEQYF.

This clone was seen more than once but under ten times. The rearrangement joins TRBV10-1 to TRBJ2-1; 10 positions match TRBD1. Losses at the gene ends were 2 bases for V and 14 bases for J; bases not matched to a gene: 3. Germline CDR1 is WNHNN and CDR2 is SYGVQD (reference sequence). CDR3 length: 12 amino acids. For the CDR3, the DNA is TGCGCCAGCAGTGAGGGGGACAGGGGAGAGTTCTTC. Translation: CASSEGDRGEFF.

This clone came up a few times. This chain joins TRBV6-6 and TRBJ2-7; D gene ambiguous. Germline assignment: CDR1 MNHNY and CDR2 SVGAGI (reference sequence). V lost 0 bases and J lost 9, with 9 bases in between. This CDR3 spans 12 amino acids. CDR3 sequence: CASSYSASGQYF. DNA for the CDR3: TGTGCCAGCAGTTACTCCGCATCGGGGCAGTACTTC.

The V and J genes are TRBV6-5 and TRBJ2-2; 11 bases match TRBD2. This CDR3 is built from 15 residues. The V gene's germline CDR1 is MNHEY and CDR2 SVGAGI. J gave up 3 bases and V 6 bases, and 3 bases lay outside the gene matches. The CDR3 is CASRAGLADTGELFF. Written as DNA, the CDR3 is TGTGCCAGCAGGGCGGGACTAGCGGACACCGGGGAGCTGTTTTTT.

The CDR3: CASSTPGNEAFF. In DNA, the CDR3 is TGTGCCAGCAGCACCCCGGGGAATGAAGCTTTCTTT. The chain joins TRBV6-5 to TRBJ1-1, with no clear D. The V gene's germline CDR1 is MNHEY and CDR2 SVGAGI. V gave up 6 bases and J gave up 7 bases, with 12 bases separating them. The CDR3 loop spans 12 amino acids.

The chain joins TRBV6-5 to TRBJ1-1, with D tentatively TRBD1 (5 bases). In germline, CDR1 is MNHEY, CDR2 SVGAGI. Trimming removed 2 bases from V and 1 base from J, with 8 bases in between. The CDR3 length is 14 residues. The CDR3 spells CASSYDRGNTEAFF. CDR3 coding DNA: TGTGCCAGCAGTTACGATAGGGGGAACACTGAAGCTTTCTTT.

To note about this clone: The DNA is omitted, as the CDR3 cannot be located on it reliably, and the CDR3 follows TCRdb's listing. CDR3 in amino acids: CASSSGQGLLEQYF. The gene calls are TRBV19 and TRBJ2-7; the listed D gene, TRBD1, was not tested against the DNA. The CDR3 sequence runs 14 residues, both termini included. Germline assignment: CDR1 LNHDA and CDR2 SQIVND (reference sequence).

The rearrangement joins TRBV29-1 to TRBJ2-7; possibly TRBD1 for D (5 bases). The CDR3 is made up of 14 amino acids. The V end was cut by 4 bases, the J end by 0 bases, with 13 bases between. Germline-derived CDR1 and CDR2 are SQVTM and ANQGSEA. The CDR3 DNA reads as TGCAGCGTTGGACACAGGCAGAGCTCCTACGAGCAGTACTTC. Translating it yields CSVGHRQSSYEQYF.

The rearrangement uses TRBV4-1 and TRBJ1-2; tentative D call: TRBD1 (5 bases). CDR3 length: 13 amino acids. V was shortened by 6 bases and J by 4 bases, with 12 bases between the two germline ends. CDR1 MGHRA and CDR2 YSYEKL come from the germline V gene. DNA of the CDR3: TGCGCCAGCAGACCGGACAACCTCTATGGCTACACCTTC. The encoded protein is CASRPDNLYGYTF.

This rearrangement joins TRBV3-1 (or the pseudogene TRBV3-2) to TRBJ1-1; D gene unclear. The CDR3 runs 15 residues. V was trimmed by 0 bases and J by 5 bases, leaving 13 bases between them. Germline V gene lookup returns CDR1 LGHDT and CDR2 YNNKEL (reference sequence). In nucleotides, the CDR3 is TGTGCCAGCAGCCAAGACCACCGCTCAGGTACTGAAGCTTTCTTT. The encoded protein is CASSQDHRSGTEAFF.

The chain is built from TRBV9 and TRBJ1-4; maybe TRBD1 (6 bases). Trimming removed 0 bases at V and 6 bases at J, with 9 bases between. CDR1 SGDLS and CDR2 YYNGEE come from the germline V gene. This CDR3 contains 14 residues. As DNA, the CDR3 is TGTGCCAGCAGCGTAGGGGGGCGCGATGAAAAACTGTTTTTT. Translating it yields CASSVGGRDEKLFF.

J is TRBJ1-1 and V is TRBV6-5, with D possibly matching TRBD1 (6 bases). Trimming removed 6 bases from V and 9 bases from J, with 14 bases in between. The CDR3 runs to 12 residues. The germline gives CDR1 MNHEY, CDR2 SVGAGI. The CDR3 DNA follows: TGTGCCAGCAGAGGGGGGGGACCCAAAGCTTTCTTT. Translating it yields CASRGGGPKAFF.

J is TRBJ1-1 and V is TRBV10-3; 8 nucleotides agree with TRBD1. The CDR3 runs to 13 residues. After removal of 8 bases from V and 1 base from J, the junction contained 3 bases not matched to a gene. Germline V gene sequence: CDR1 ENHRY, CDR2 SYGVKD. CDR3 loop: CAIGGTGNTEAFF. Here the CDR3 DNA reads TGTGCCATCGGAGGGACAGGGAACACTGAAGCTTTCTTT.